A single sample is the source of the 31 T cell receptor beta chains below, sequenced in a study of T-cell memory formation after mild COVID-19. TCRdb ran MiXCR on the 5' RACE reads and lists one entry per CDR3 protein. The data show about 290,000 distinct CDR3 sequences, approximately 15% seen once. Sequenced input: PBMCs or a T cell subset sorted from them (not recorded which). The source of these receptors is a man between 18 and 35 years old who had mild COVID-19 (a few samples of this study predate the infection). Cell type and time point are not known.

This clonotype was recorded a few times. The chain uses TRBV20-1 and TRBJ2-5; D is possibly TRBD2 (6 bases). This CDR3 spans 16 amino acids. Germline V CDR1 and CDR2: DFQATT, SNEGSKA (reference sequence). Trimming removed 0 bases from V and 5 bases from J, with 19 bases in between. The CDR3 DNA is TGCAGTGCTAGAGACGTTCGGGACTCGCCGAGGGAGACCCAGTACTTC. It is translated as CSARDVRDSPRETQYF.

This clonotype has at least ten counts. In DNA, the CDR3 is TGTGCCAGCAGCTTACTTTGGGATGGCTACACCTTC. It is translated as CASSLLWDGYTF. This chain joins TRBV7-2 and TRBJ1-2; the D is unclear. The V end lost 2 bases, the J end lost 6 bases, and 7 bases lay between the germline ends. Germline assignment: CDR1 SGHTA and CDR2 FQGNSA. The CDR3 runs 12 residues.

This clonotype showed up just a few times. V and J are TRBV7-9 and TRBJ2-2; no definite D call. V shed 3 bases and J shed 6 bases, with 5 bases lying between them. The CDR3 is 12 residues long. Germline V gene sequence: CDR1 SEHNR, CDR2 FQNEAQ (reference sequence). The CDR3 nucleotides read TGTGCCAGCAGCTTTTCGGCCGGGGAGCTGTTTTTT. It translates to CASSFSAGELFF.

This clonotype has just a few counts. The chain uses TRBV6-2 or TRBV6-3 and TRBJ2-3, with 7 bases that match TRBD2. The V and J ends lost 0 bases and 9 bases, in that order; junction bases with no gene match: 6. CDR1 and CDR2 (germline): MNHEY, SVGEGT. There are 14 residues in the CDR3. The CDR3 spells CASSYSSSGRTQYF. DNA for the CDR3: TGTGCCAGCAGTTACTCGAGTAGCGGGCGGACGCAGTATTTT.

The chain uses TRBV5-1 and TRBJ2-3; 8 bases are shared with TRBD2. Germline values: CDR1 SGHRS, CDR2 YFSETQ. V gave up 3 bases and J gave up 8 bases; unmatched junction bases: 11. This CDR3 contains 15 residues. The CDR3 nucleotides read TGCGCCAGCAGCTCCTTTAGCGGGGCTTTAGTTACGCAGTATTTT. It is translated as CASSSFSGALVTQYF.

In this sample, this clonotype turned up a few times. The chain has TRBV5-1 and TRBJ2-7, with 11 bases matching TRBD1. In germline, CDR1 is SGHRS, CDR2 YFSETQ. Trimming took 4 bases from V and 2 from J; bases not matched to a gene: 11. The CDR3 covers 17 residues. Here the CDR3 DNA reads TGCGCCAGCAGCGTAGCACCGGGACAGGGGGTAACCTACGAGCAGTACTTC. Its protein product is CASSVAPGQGVTYEQYF.

In this sample, this clonotype turned up a few times. The J gene is TRBJ2-5, the V gene TRBV5-1; the D gene is possibly TRBD1 (6 bases). This CDR3 has 15 residues. CDR1 and CDR2 from the germline V gene are SGHRS and YFSETQ. V was cut by 5 bases and J by 2 bases, with 16 bases left in between. The CDR3 loop is CASSSAGAFQETQYF. The DNA for the CDR3 is TGCGCCAGCAGTTCAGCAGGGGCCTTTCAAGAGACCCAGTACTTC.

This clonotype was seen more than once but under ten times. The rearrangement uses TRBV7-9 and TRBJ2-3; no clear D. The CDR3 sequence is 13 residues long. Per the germline V gene, CDR1 is SEHNR and CDR2 is FQNEAQ (reference sequence). V was cut by 6 bases and J by 8 bases, with 15 bases left in between. The CDR3 is CASRFTTRATQYF. The CDR3 nucleotides are TGTGCCAGCAGATTCACTACGCGTGCTACGCAGTATTTT.

This clonotype has a handful of counts. This chain links TRBV11-2 with TRBJ1-6; the D gene is possibly TRBD1 (6 bases). Trimming pared 1 base from V and 7 bases from J, leaving 11 bases between. The CDR3 covers 15 residues. Germline CDR1 and CDR2: SGHAT and FQNNGV. The CDR3, as DNA: TGTGCCAGCAGCTTAGTGGTTCAGGGGAATTCACCCCTCCACTTT. Amino acid sequence: CASSLVVQGNSPLHF. Full variable domain (missing parts from reference TRBV11-2 and TRBJ1-6): EAGVAQSPRYKIIEKRQSVAFWCNPISGHATLYWYQQILGQGPKLLIQFQNNGVVDDSQLPKDRFSAERLKGVDSTLKIQPAKLEDSAVYLCASSLVVQGNSPLHFGNGTRLTVT.

This clonotype showed up many times. The rearrangement joins TRBV5-5 to TRBJ2-1; 12 bases match TRBD2. The V segment lost 4 bases and the J segment 2 bases; nucleotides outside the gene matches: 13. This CDR3 spans 19 amino acids. Germline-derived CDR1 and CDR2 are SGHKS and YYEKEE (reference sequence). The CDR3 nucleotides read TGTGCCAGCAGCGCGACAGGGACTAGCGGGCGAATCGCCTACAATGAGCAGTTCTTC. Protein: CASSATGTSGRIAYNEQFF.

This clonotype was picked up a small number of times. The chain has TRBV5-1 and TRBJ2-7; D perhaps matches TRBD1 (5 bases). The CDR3 contains 16 residues. Trimming took off 5 bases at V and 3 bases at J, with 21 bases between the two ends. CDR1 is SGHRS and CDR2 is YFSETQ in the germline V gene. CDR3 loop: CASSQGGDNSVYEQYF. The CDR3 nucleotides read TGCGCCAGCAGTCAGGGCGGAGACAATAGTGTCTACGAGCAGTACTTC.

The chain recombines TRBV5-1 with TRBJ2-1, with D perhaps TRBD1 (7 bases). The length of the CDR3 is 15 residues. Trimming took off 4 bases at V and 3 bases at J, with 14 bases between the two ends. The germline CDR1 and CDR2 sequences are SGHRS and YFSETQ. The CDR3 nucleotides are TGCGCCAGCAGCGTAGGGACAGCGGGCTACAATGAGCAGTTCTTC. This translates into CASSVGTAGYNEQFF.

This clonotype was detected a few times. V gene TRBV7-9 combines with J gene TRBJ1-4; 10 nucleotides agree with TRBD1. CDR1 and CDR2 from the germline V gene are SEHNR and FQNEAQ (reference sequence). J lost 6 bases, V lost 3 bases, and 1 base had no gene match. The CDR3 extends over 14 amino acids. CDR3 residues: CASSLTGGDEKLFF. The CDR3 bases are TGTGCCAGCAGCTTGACAGGGGGCGATGAAAAACTGTTTTTT.

The V call is TRBV6-5, the J call TRBJ1-5, with TRBD1 matching over 7 bases. This CDR3 comprises 16 residues. Germline CDR1 MNHEY, CDR2 SVGAGI. V trimming: 6 bases; J trimming: 0 bases; junction bases outside the gene matches: 8. The CDR3 protein is CASRRTGLYSNQPQHF. DNA of the CDR3: TGTGCCAGCAGGAGGACAGGCCTCTATAGCAATCAGCCCCAGCATTTT.

This clonotype has a handful of counts. This sequence joins TRBV12-3 or TRBV12-4 and TRBJ2-3; D not resolved. There are 11 residues in the CDR3. The V gene lost 7 bases and the J gene lost 4 bases, with 6 bases spanning the gap. The CDR3 nucleotides read TGTGCCAGCACCATCTCAGATACGCAGTATTTT. Translation: CASTISDTQYF.

The sample holds many counts of this clonotype. The chain couples TRBV7-2 to TRBJ1-2; TRBD1 matches at 10 bases. With 5 bases clipped from V and 4 bases from J, the junction kept 4 bases outside the gene matches. The V gene's germline CDR1 is SGHTA and CDR2 FQGNSA. The CDR3 is made up of 14 amino acids. In DNA, the CDR3 is TGTGCCAGCAGCGCCCGGGACAGGGGCTATGGCTACACCTTC. It is translated as CASSARDRGYGYTF.

This clonotype was observed at least ten times. The genes are TRBV20-1 and TRBJ1-6; D gene ambiguous. The germline V gene has CDR1 DFQATT and CDR2 SNEGSKA (reference sequence). There are 14 residues in the CDR3. V lost 6 bases and J 12 bases, leaving 21 bases between the germline ends. The CDR3 sequence: CSAMDLGPLGPLHF. DNA of the CDR3: TGCAGTGCGATGGACCTCGGGCCGTTGGGACCCCTCCACTTT.

V usage is TRBV18 and J usage is TRBJ2-1, with 9 bases matching TRBD1. CDR1 is KGHSH and CDR2 is LQKENI in the germline V gene. CDR3 length: 16 amino acids. V lost 4 bases and J lost 0; bases outside the gene matches: 4. CDR3: CASSRLQGASYNEQFF. Written as DNA, the CDR3 is TGTGCCAGCTCACGACTACAGGGGGCCTCCTACAATGAGCAGTTCTTC.

This clonotype was picked up a small number of times. The chain combines TRBV4-3 with TRBJ2-7, with TRBD1 matching 7 bases. CDR1 is LGHNA, CDR2 YSLEER, per germline. The trim removed 3 bases at V and 2 bases at J, leaving 7 bases unmatched. This CDR3 has 15 residues. The CDR3 loop is CASSQGRDRPYEQYF. Here the CDR3 DNA reads TGCGCCAGCAGCCAGGGCCGGGACAGACCCTACGAGCAGTACTTC.

This rearrangement joins TRBV7-2 to TRBJ1-1; D not resolved. The CDR3 is 14 amino acids. Germline assignment: CDR1 SGHTA and CDR2 FQGNSA. Trimming removed 2 bases from V and 1 base from J, with 8 bases in between. The CDR3 region has the DNA TGTGCCAGCAGCTTACTAGGAGAGAACACTGAAGCTTTCTTT. It specifies CASSLLGENTEAFF.

This clonotype was found many times. V and J are TRBV5-1 and TRBJ2-2; D is undetermined. V lost 0 bases to trimming and J lost 1 base, with 7 bases between them. The CDR3 is made up of 15 amino acids. Germline CDR1 is SGHRS and CDR2 is YFSETQ. CDR3 bases: TGCGCCAGCAGCTTGGACACAGTGAACACCGGGGAGCTGTTTTTT. Translated: CASSLDTVNTGELFF.

This clonotype was detected a few times. The chain employs TRBV7-9 and TRBJ2-1; 13 nucleotides agree with TRBD2. With V trimmed by 8 bases and J by 0 bases, 7 bases remained unmatched. CDR3 length: 17 amino acids. In germline, CDR1 is SEHNR, CDR2 FQNEAQ (reference sequence). Written as DNA, the CDR3 is TGTGCCAGCTTCGGGACTAGCGGGGAGAGCTCCTACAATGAGCAGTTCTTC. This gives the protein CASFGTSGESSYNEQFF. Full variable domain (remainder filled in from reference TRBV7-9 and TRBJ2-1): DTGVSQNPRHKITKRGQNVTFRCDPISEHNRLYWYRQTLGQGPEFLTYFQNEAQLEKSRLLSDRFSAERPKGSFSTLEIQRTEQGDSAMYLCASFGTSGESSYNEQFFGPGTRLTVL.

This clonotype came up a few times. The V gene is TRBV4-3, the J gene TRBJ2-1; D is perhaps TRBD2 (6 bases). There are 17 residues in the CDR3. The V gene's germline CDR1 is LGHNA and CDR2 YSLEER. V lost 0 bases and J 9 bases, leaving 21 bases between the germline ends. CDR3: CASSQDNGTSQAAEQFF. The CDR3 nucleotides are TGCGCCAGCAGCCAAGATAACGGCACTAGCCAGGCTGCTGAGCAGTTCTTC.

This clonotype was detected only a few times. This chain uses TRBV10-2 with TRBJ2-3; 8 positions match TRBD2. The CDR3 contains 17 residues. V dropped 1 base and J dropped 5; count of bases not matched to a gene: 11. Per germline, CDR1 WSHSY and CDR2 SAAADI. CDR3 amino acids: CASSEWGSGAAEDTQYF. CDR3 DNA sequence: TGCGCCAGCAGTGAGTGGGGTAGCGGGGCGGCAGAAGATACGCAGTATTTT.

This clonotype was detected only a few times. This sequence joins TRBV30 and TRBJ2-1; 9 bases align to TRBD1. V was clipped by 0 bases and J by 8 bases; unmatched bases: 2. The CDR3 contains 13 residues. Germline V gene data show CDR1 as GTSNPN and CDR2 as SVGIG (reference sequence). The CDR3 sequence is CAWSVQGAYEQFF. The CDR3 coding sequence is TGTGCCTGGAGTGTACAGGGGGCCTATGAGCAGTTCTTC. Full variable domain (rest looked up from reference TRBV30 and TRBJ2-1): SQTIHQWPATLVQPVGSPLSLECTVEGTSNPNLYWYRQAAGRGLQLLFYSVGIGQISSEVPQNLSASRPQDRQFILSSKKLLLSDSGFYLCAWSVQGAYEQFFGPGTRLTVL.

CDR3 loop: CAIGTGGPYEQYV. In DNA, the CDR3 is TGTGCCATCGGGACAGGGGGTCCCTACGAGCAGTACGTC. This chain connects TRBV10-3 to TRBJ2-7; TRBD1 matches at 11 bases. The CDR3 sequence is 13 residues long. Unmatched junction bases numbered 2, after V lost 8 bases and J lost 2 bases. Germline V gene data show CDR1 as ENHRY and CDR2 as SYGVKD.

This rearrangement joins TRBV5-1 to TRBJ2-7; no reliable D call. The CDR3 spans 12 residues. The V end was cut by 4 bases, the J end by 3 bases, with 8 bases between. Germline CDR1 and CDR2: SGHRS and YFSETQ. The CDR3 reads CASSPQNYEQYF. The CDR3 bases are TGCGCCAGCAGCCCACAAAACTACGAGCAGTACTTC.

J is TRBJ1-5 and V is TRBV7-9; the D is unclear. CDR3 length equals 14 residues. Per the germline V gene, CDR1 is SEHNR and CDR2 is FQNEAQ (reference sequence). V was trimmed by 3 bases and J by 3 bases, leaving 9 bases between them. The CDR3 loop reads CASSFSDTNQPQHF. The CDR3 nucleotides read TGTGCCAGCAGCTTTAGTGACACCAATCAGCCCCAGCATTTT.

The rearrangement links TRBV7-2 to TRBJ2-3, with unresolved D. The length of the CDR3 is 11 residues. Germline CDR1 and CDR2: SGHTA and FQGNSA. The V gene lost 5 bases and the J gene lost 8 bases, with 8 bases spanning the gap. CDR3: CASSPSRTQYF. CDR3 bases: TGTGCCAGCAGCCCTTCCCGTACGCAGTATTTT. Variable domain in full (rest from reference TRBV7-2 and TRBJ2-3): GAGVSQSPSNKVTEKGKDVELRCDPISGHTALYWYRQSLGQGLEFLIYFQGNSAPDKSGLPSDRFSAERTGGSVSTLTIQRTQQEDSAVYLCASSPSRTQYFGPGTRLTVL.

This clonotype was picked up a small number of times. The chain joins TRBV18 to TRBJ2-7; 7 bases match TRBD2. The CDR3 totals 16 residues. V dropped 3 bases and J dropped 0; count of bases not matched to a gene: 8. Germline lookup yields CDR1 KGHSH and CDR2 LQKENI. The CDR3 region is CASSPAGAGHSYEQYF. The CDR3 DNA reads TGTGCCAGCTCACCCGCGGGAGCGGGGCACTCCTACGAGCAGTACTTC.

This clonotype was observed a handful of times. The CDR3 region is CASLRRADSLTDTQYF. The CDR3 DNA reads TGTGCCAGCCTCAGGAGGGCAGACAGTCTCACAGATACGCAGTATTTT. This sequence joins TRBV7-9 and TRBJ2-3, with D possibly being TRBD2 (6 bases). Germline loops: CDR1 SEHNR, CDR2 FQNEAQ (reference sequence). The CDR3 is 16 amino acids. The V and J ends lost 8 bases and 2 bases respectively, with 20 bases between them.